Presented here are 21 T cell receptor beta chains from one specimen sequenced in a study of blood T cells in healthy people across ages. A J-beta primer mix and a sample-barcoded 5' primer were used in a second PCR of about 7 to 12 cycles. Using its own MiXCR run on the 5' RACE reads, TCRdb lists one record per CDR3 protein. Found here are 1.5 million to 2 million distinct CDR3 sequences, around 50% of them singletons; the top ten hold more than 2%. The sample consisted of blood. The receptors were gathered from a woman in her forties in good health.

The V call is TRBV7-2, the J call TRBJ1-6, with 10 nucleotides matching TRBD1. The V and J ends lost 2 bases and 9 bases, in that order; junction bases with no gene match: 4. The CDR3 is 15 residues long. Germline V gene data show CDR1 as SGHTA and CDR2 as FQGNSA. CDR3 nucleotides: TGTGCCAGCAGCTTATTGACAGGGGGCAGTTCACCCCTCCACTTT. Amino acid sequence: CASSLLTGGSSPLHF.

This clonotype was observed once. The chain carries TRBV6-2 or TRBV6-3 and TRBJ1-1; 8 bases match TRBD1. This CDR3 is 14 amino acids long. J lost 7 bases, V lost 6 bases, and 10 bases had no gene match. Germline-derived CDR1 and CDR2 are MNHEY and SVGEGT. The CDR3 spells CASRRDRTRLEAFF. The CDR3 bases are TGTGCCAGCAGGAGGGACAGGACCCGCCTTGAAGCTTTCTTT.

The rearrangement links TRBV12-3 or TRBV12-4 to TRBJ2-5; 7 nucleotides match TRBD2. The V gene end was trimmed by 5 bases and the J gene end by 3 bases; junction bases not matched to a gene: 3. The CDR3 has 13 residues. DNA of the CDR3: TGTGCCAGCAGTGGGGACTACAAAGAGACCCAGTACTTC. This translates into CASSGDYKETQYF.

DNA for the CDR3: TGTGCCAGCAGTGATCGGGGCCCGGGACAGGGGAATGGCTACACCTTC. Residues: CASSDRGPGQGNGYTF. The V and J genes are TRBV25-1 and TRBJ1-2, with TRBD1 matching over 10 bases. V lost 3 bases to trimming and J lost 6 bases; unmatched junction nucleotides: 10. Germline V lookup: CDR1 MGHDK, CDR2 SYGVNS. The CDR3 length is 16 residues.

This clonotype was counted once. As DNA, the CDR3 is TGTGCCAGCTTCGAACCCGGGGAGATACTCTATGGCTACACCTTC. This translates into CASFEPGEILYGYTF. The rearrangement uses TRBV2 and TRBJ1-2; D remains ambiguous. The germline V and J ends were trimmed by 8 bases and 4 bases, with 20 bases remaining between them. CDR3 length equals 15 residues. Germline CDR1 and CDR2: SNHLY and FYNNEI.

The chain uses TRBV28 and TRBJ2-5, with TRBD1 as a possible D gene (5 bases). The J call is doubtful: the DNA matches TRBJ2-7 better. The CDR3 length is 13 residues. The germline V gene encodes CDR1 MDHEN and CDR2 SYDVKM. The CDR3 sequence: CATAEGQGLEQYF. CDR3 DNA sequence: TGTGCCACCGCGGAAGGACAAGGCCTCGAGCAGTACTTC.

The table lists this clonotype with many counts. V and J are TRBV4-3 and TRBJ2-7; D not certain. Trimming pared 4 bases from V and 3 bases from J, leaving 10 bases between. Looked up from germline, CDR1 is LGHNA and CDR2 is YSLEER. This CDR3 has 13 amino acids. The CDR3 bases are TGCGCCAGCAGCCTGAATCCCAGCTACGAGCAGTACTTC. This translates into CASSLNPSYEQYF.

The V gene is TRBV6-2 or TRBV6-3, the J gene TRBJ2-7, with D possibly being TRBD1 (7 bases). The germline V gene has CDR1 MNHEY and CDR2 SVGEGT. Trimming left V 6 bases short and J 6 bases short, with 18 bases between. The CDR3 is 14 amino acids. CDR3 protein: CASRRAGGNGEQYF. As DNA, the CDR3 is TGTGCCAGCAGACGGGCAGGGGGGAATGGCGAGCAGTACTTC.

The chain couples TRBV7-9 to TRBJ2-1; either TRBD1 or TRBD2 may fit D (6 bases each). Trimming removed 5 bases from V and 4 bases from J, with 12 bases in between. The CDR3 extends over 14 amino acids. Germline lookup yields CDR1 SEHNR and CDR2 FQNEAQ (reference sequence). Here the CDR3 DNA reads TGTGCCAGCAGCAGGGGGGACAAGTACAATGAGCAGTTCTTC. Translating gives CASSRGDKYNEQFF.

This clonotype has a single count. The DNA of the CDR3 is TGTGCCAGCAGCCAAATCGGCAGGGAAGACGAGCAGTACTTC. Translating it yields CASSQIGREDEQYF. The chain uses TRBV14 and TRBJ2-4; the D gene is possibly TRBD1 (5 bases). The closer fit of TRBJ2-7 to the DNA end suggests the J call may be wrong. CDR1 and CDR2 (germline): SGHDN, FVKESK. The CDR3 contains 14 residues.

This clonotype was observed a few times. This chain joins TRBV28 and TRBJ2-7, with D possibly matching TRBD2 (6 bases). The CDR3 covers 14 residues. The ends were cut back, 4 bases at V and 2 bases at J, with 12 bases in the middle. Germline V gene lookup returns CDR1 MDHEN and CDR2 SYDVKM. The CDR3 region has the DNA TGTGCCAGCAGTTGGAAGGGGAGGCCCTACGAGCAGTACTTC. Residues: CASSWKGRPYEQYF.

The chain uses TRBV24-1 and TRBJ2-1; TRBD2 agrees at 11 bases. The CDR3 covers 16 residues. Germline V gene data show CDR1 as KGHDR and CDR2 as SFDVKD. With V trimmed by 3 bases and J by 6 bases, 6 bases remained unmatched. For the CDR3, the DNA is TGTGCCACCAGTGATCCTACTAGCGGGGGCGGCAATGAGCAGTTCTTC. Residues: CATSDPTSGGGNEQFF.

This clonotype turned up a few times. The chain employs TRBV12-3 or TRBV12-4 and TRBJ2-5; D is perhaps TRBD1 (6 bases). The length of the CDR3 is 13 residues. V was trimmed by 5 bases and J by 1 base, leaving 8 bases between them. This CDR3 is CASSNRVQETQYF. The DNA for the CDR3 is TGTGCCAGCAGTAACAGGGTCCAAGAGACCCAGTACTTC.

The table lists this clonotype with a count of one. The J gene is TRBJ2-1, the V gene TRBV4-1; 14 positions agree with TRBD2. The DNA matches TRBJ2-7 better at its end, which makes the J call doubtful. Germline CDR1 is MGHRA and CDR2 is YSYEKL. The CDR3 runs 19 residues. The CDR3 coding sequence is TGCGCCAGCAGCCACGGACTAGCGGGGGGCCGGGGGTCCTACAATGAGCAGTACTTC. It is translated as CASSHGLAGGRGSYNEQYF.

CDR3 amino acids: CASTIQGPYNEQFF. DNA for the CDR3: TGTGCCAGCACTATACAGGGCCCCTACAATGAGCAGTTCTTC. V and J are TRBV6-5 and TRBJ2-1, with TRBD1 as a possible D gene (6 bases). Trimming stripped 7 bases from V and 2 bases from J, with 12 bases between. The CDR3 is 14 residues long. Germline-derived CDR1 and CDR2 are MNHEY and SVGAGI.

As to this clonotype: A single base separates this from a much larger clone, so it may be a read error. The chain is built from TRBV29-1 and TRBJ2-4; no firm D call. The DNA end is more similar to TRBJ2-5, so the J call may be wrong. Germline V gene lookup returns CDR1 SQVTM and CDR2 ANQGSEA. The CDR3 is made up of 14 amino acids. The CDR3 DNA sequence: TGCAGCGTTGAAGATGTGGTGGTAAGGGAGACCCAGTACTTC. Protein sequence: CSVEDVVVRETQYF.

The chain is built from TRBV12-3 or TRBV12-4 and TRBJ1-6, with 7 bases fitting TRBD1. The J segment lost 6 bases and the V segment lost 5 bases, leaving 10 bases of the junction unmatched. This CDR3 is 16 amino acids long. CDR3 sequence reads: CASSPHRGLGNSPLHF. The CDR3 DNA is TGTGCCAGCAGTCCCCATAGGGGGCTGGGTAATTCACCCCTCCACTTT.

This rearrangement joins TRBV20-1 to TRBJ2-1; 7 nucleotides line up with TRBD1. V was clipped by 3 bases and J by 8 bases; unmatched bases: 10. Germline CDR1 reads DFQATT; CDR2 reads SNEGSKA (reference sequence). This CDR3 region has 14 residues. CDR3 DNA: TGCAGTGCTAGCAAGGGGGCTAATCCCTATGAGCAGTTCTTC. Protein product: CSASKGANPYEQFF.

This clonotype has only a few counts. This sequence joins TRBV5-1 and TRBJ2-1; D is unclear. V dropped 0 bases and J dropped 9 bases, with 10 bases sitting between them. CDR3 length: 13 amino acids. CDR1 and CDR2 from the germline V gene are SGHRS and YFSETQ. The CDR3 reads CASSLASVGEQFF. The DNA for the CDR3 is TGCGCCAGCAGCTTGGCGTCAGTAGGTGAGCAGTTCTTC.

This clonotype showed up just a few times. The V gene is TRBV7-2, the J gene TRBJ2-3; unclear D gene. CDR1 and CDR2 from the germline V gene are SGHTA and FQGNSA. This CDR3 is built from 12 residues. V gave up 8 bases and J gave up 6 bases, with 12 bases separating them. In nucleotides, the CDR3 is TGTGCCAGCGGAAGGATGACGGATACGCAGTATTTT. Encoded protein: CASGRMTDTQYF.

V is TRBV6-4 and J is TRBJ2-1; weak D call: TRBD2 (5 bases). The J call may be wrong; the DNA end is better matched by TRBJ2-7. The CDR3 extends over 14 amino acids. The germline CDR1 and CDR2 sequences are MRHNA and SNTAGT. CDR3 DNA sequence: TGTGCCAGCAGTGAAGACTACAACTCCTACGAGCAGTACTTC. It codes for CASSEDYNSYEQYF.